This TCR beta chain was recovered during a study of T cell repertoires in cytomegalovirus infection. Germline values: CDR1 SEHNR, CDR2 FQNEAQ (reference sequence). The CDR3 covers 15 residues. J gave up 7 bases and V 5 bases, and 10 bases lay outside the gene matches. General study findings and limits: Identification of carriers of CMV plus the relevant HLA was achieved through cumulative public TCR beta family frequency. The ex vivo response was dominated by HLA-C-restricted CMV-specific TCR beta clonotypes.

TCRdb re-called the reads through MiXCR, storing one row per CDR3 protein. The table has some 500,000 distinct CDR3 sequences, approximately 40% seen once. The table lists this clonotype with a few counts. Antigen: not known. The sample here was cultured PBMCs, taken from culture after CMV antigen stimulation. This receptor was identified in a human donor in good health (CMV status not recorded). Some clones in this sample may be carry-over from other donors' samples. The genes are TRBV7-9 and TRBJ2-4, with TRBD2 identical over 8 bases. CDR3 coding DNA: TGTGCCAGCAGCCTCAAAGCGGGAGTATCGAACATTCAGTACTTC. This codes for CASSLKAGVSNIQYF.